The subject of this entry is one T cell receptor (beta chain). CDR1 is SNHLY and CDR2 is FYNNEI in the germline V gene. The V gene lost 0 bases and the J gene lost 0 bases, with 4 bases spanning the gap. The CDR3 contains 14 residues. These data originate in a study of blood T cell repertoires in COVID-19. The overall study: The United States, Italy and Spain provided the acute and convalescent COVID-19 samples. Sample material is recorded as cDNA or gDNA derived from T cells, B-cell-depleted T cells, or PBMCs.

Original processing methods: For nucleated cells, counts were estimated from reference gene primer amplification. TCRdb keeps only in-frame clones here, not all; method: immunoSEQ multiplex PCR. The V and J calls and clone size come from that table; D and trimming were worked out from the DNA. The sample includes over 250,000 clones, roughly 84% of them seen just once. Seattle enrolled patients during active infection and tracked them longitudinally. This sequence was found in a human donor with COVID-19, enrolled during active disease. The donor label of this sample is uncertain. Sequencing input: peripheral blood. The gene calls are TRBV2 and TRBJ2-3; D remains ambiguous. CDR3 loop: CASSEALSTDTQYF. The CDR3 DNA follows: TGTGCCAGCAGTGAAGCCCTTAGCACAGATACGCAGTATTTT.